Listed here are 9 T cell receptor beta chains from one sample, sequenced in a study of long-term antiretroviral therapy in people with HIV. Survey level was the resolution at which the v3.0 immunoSEQ assay ran. The data were produced by immunoSEQ multiplex PCR, yet TCRdb's version contains in-frame clones alone and is incomplete. Seen here are under 30,000 clones, around 85% observed once, and the top ten hold around 5.1%. This specimen was unsorted PBMCs, taken 0.7 years before starting antiretroviral therapy. The receptors shown here come from a young man with HIV.

The V call is TRBV6-5, the J call TRBJ2-1; D not certain. Looked up from germline, CDR1 is MNHEY and CDR2 is SVGAGI. The ends were cut back, 6 bases at V and 0 bases at J, with 12 bases in the middle. The CDR3 loop spans 15 amino acids. The CDR3 DNA follows: TGTGCCAGCAGGCTTATCGGAAGCTCCTACAATGAGCAGTTCTTC. This translates into CASRLIGSSYNEQFF.

CDR3 in DNA: TGTGCCAGCAGCCCCGGGACTAGCGTAACAGATACGCAGTATTTT. Translated, it gives CASSPGTSVTDTQYF. V usage is TRBV9 and J usage is TRBJ2-3, with TRBD2 matching 10 bases. Germline V gene data show CDR1 as SGDLS and CDR2 as YYNGEE. J was trimmed by 3 bases and V by 4 bases; bases with no gene match: 5. This CDR3 contains 15 residues. The full variable domain, in which reference TRBV9 and TRBJ2-3 provide the parts outside the CDR3, is DSGVTQTPKHLITATGQRVTLRCSPRSGDLSVYWYQQSLDQGLQFLIQYYNGEERAKGNILERFSAQQFPDLHSELNLSSLELGDSALYFCASSPGTSVTDTQYFGPGTRLTVL.

This clone was counted once. The V gene is TRBV7-9, the J gene TRBJ2-3; 9 bases match TRBD1. The trim removed 3 bases at V and 4 bases at J, leaving 8 bases unmatched. Per the germline V gene, CDR1 is SEHNR and CDR2 is FQNEAQ (reference sequence). There are 16 residues in the CDR3. The CDR3 loop reads CASSFGQGRFADTQYF. The CDR3 coding sequence is TGTGCCAGCAGCTTTGGACAGGGGAGGTTTGCAGATACGCAGTATTTT.

The chain links TRBV29-1 to TRBJ1-1; 7 bases agree with TRBD1. The trim removed 6 bases at V and 3 bases at J, leaving 16 bases unmatched. CDR3 length: 16 residues. Germline V gene sequence: CDR1 SQVTM, CDR2 ANQGSEA. CDR3 protein: CSVRGGRGGFDTEAFF. For the CDR3, the DNA is TGCAGCGTCAGGGGGGGCAGGGGCGGTTTTGACACTGAAGCTTTCTTT.

The V call is TRBV5-6, the J call TRBJ1-2; the D gene is possibly TRBD1 (5 bases). CDR1 SGHDT and CDR2 YYEEEE come from the germline V gene. The CDR3 is 14 amino acids. Trimming removed 0 bases from V and 2 bases from J, with 8 bases in between. The CDR3 is CASSLGGNNYGYTF. For the CDR3, the DNA is TGTGCCAGCAGCTTGGGGGGGAACAACTATGGCTACACCTTC.

This chain connects TRBV7-2 to TRBJ1-2; 8 bases line up with TRBD1. J was trimmed by 4 bases and V by 1 base; bases with no gene match: 8. CDR1 and CDR2 from the germline V gene are SGHTA and FQGNSA. The CDR3 is 16 amino acids. The CDR3 reads CASSLVGPGTGYGYTF. The CDR3 DNA reads TGTGCCAGCAGCTTAGTGGGCCCAGGGACAGGCTATGGCTACACCTTC.

The V gene is TRBV30, the J gene TRBJ2-3; D tentatively reads TRBD1 or TRBD2 (6 bases each). CDR1 GTSNPN and CDR2 SVGIG come from the germline V gene (reference sequence). With 2 bases removed from V and 4 bases from J, the gap between germline ends came to 19 bases. The CDR3 is 16 amino acids. For the CDR3, the DNA is TGTGCCTGGAGTAAGGACCTAGGGGGGTACGCAGATACGCAGTATTTT. This codes for CAWSKDLGGYADTQYF.

This clone appeared a single time. The chain is built from TRBV6-1 and TRBJ2-2; 7 nucleotides line up with TRBD1. The CDR3 spans 15 residues. The J segment lost 2 bases and the V segment lost 6 bases, leaving 6 bases of the junction unmatched. Germline CDR1 is MNHNS and CDR2 is SASEGT. CDR3 in amino acids: CASRRTGFNTGELFF. CDR3 sequence (DNA): TGTGCCAGCAGGCGGACAGGTTTTAACACCGGGGAGCTGTTTTTT.

CDR3 sequence reads: CASSLGLANTGELFF. DNA of the CDR3: TGTGCCAGCAGTTTAGGACTAGCCAACACCGGGGAGCTGTTTTTT. The J gene is TRBJ2-2, the V gene TRBV28; TRBD2 matches 8 bases. Germline lookup yields CDR1 MDHEN and CDR2 SYDVKM. This CDR3 spans 15 amino acids. Losses at the gene ends were 2 bases for V and 2 bases for J; bases not matched to a gene: 1.